Below are 30 T cell receptor beta chains sequenced from a single sample in a study of T cells in localized non-small cell lung cancer. Repertoires were generated with immunoSEQ multiplex PCR, while TCRdb's copy carries only in-frame clones and drops some. The table shows tens of thousands of clones, with more than 70% occurring only once. This specimen was PBMCs, taken before any cancer treatment. Source of these receptors: a woman aged 40-75 years with stage II squamous cell lung carcinoma.

The J gene is TRBJ1-1, the V gene TRBV18; 7 bases agree with TRBD1. The V and J ends lost 1 base and 5 bases, in that order; junction bases with no gene match: 7. Germline-derived CDR1 and CDR2 are KGHSH and LQKENI. The CDR3 is 15 residues long. The CDR3 here is CASSPRETGTTEAFF. CDR3 bases: TGTGCCAGCTCACCACGTGAGACAGGGACGACTGAAGCTTTCTTT. The whole variable domain, remainder taken from reference TRBV18 and TRBJ1-1, is NAGVMQNPRHLVRRRGQEARLRCSPMKGHSHVYWYRQLPEEGLKFMVYLQKENIIDESGMPKERFSAEFPKEGPSILRIQQVVRGDSAAYFCASSPRETGTTEAFFGQGTRLTVV.

This clone appeared a few times. The J gene is TRBJ2-7, the V gene TRBV4-2; 10 bases match TRBD1. Germline trimming cut 2 bases from V and 2 bases from J; bases unmatched to any gene: 6. Germline CDR1 is LGHNA and CDR2 is YNFKEQ. There are 16 residues in the CDR3. CDR3 in amino acids: CASSQIPGTGAYEQYF. The CDR3 bases are TGTGCCAGCAGCCAAATACCCGGGACAGGGGCCTACGAGCAGTACTTC.

V and J are TRBV27 and TRBJ2-1; 12 nucleotides agree with TRBD2. The CDR3 totals 15 residues. Trimming at V came to 6 bases and at J to 3 bases, leaving 3 bases not matched to a gene. CDR1 is MNHEY and CDR2 is SMNVEV in the germline V gene (reference sequence). The CDR3 DNA reads TGTGCCAGCAGACAGGGACTAGCGGGCTACAATGAGCAGTTCTTC. Translation gives CASRQGLAGYNEQFF.

The chain recombines TRBV7-2 with TRBJ2-2; D is perhaps TRBD1 (6 bases). This CDR3 contains 15 residues. Germline CDR1 is SGHTA and CDR2 is FQGNSA. Trimming cost V 3 bases and J 2 bases, with 10 bases left between them. In DNA, the CDR3 is TGTGCCAGCAGCTTCGGGACACCTAACACCGGGGAGCTGTTTTTT. Amino acids: CASSFGTPNTGELFF.

This clone was detected a few times. The chain is built from TRBV5-4 and TRBJ2-3; 8 positions match TRBD1. The germline V gene has CDR1 SGHNT and CDR2 YYREEE (reference sequence). The CDR3 runs to 15 residues. V shed 1 base, J shed 2 bases, and the junction held 3 bases outside the gene matches. The CDR3 here is CASSLRQGLTDTQYF. The CDR3 bases are TGTGCCAGCAGCTTGCGACAGGGGCTCACAGATACGCAGTATTTT.

The chain joins TRBV11-2 to TRBJ2-5; 11 bases map to TRBD2. CDR3 size: 13 residues. The germline CDR1 and CDR2 sequences are SGHAT and FQNNGV. V was pared by 5 bases and J by 5 bases, with 1 base of the junction left unmatched. The CDR3 loop reads CASSTSGSETQYF. The CDR3 DNA follows: TGTGCCAGCAGCACTAGCGGGAGTGAGACCCAGTACTTC.

This clone is termed medium-sized. The chain uses TRBV15 and TRBJ2-1, with D possibly matching TRBD2 (5 bases). Germline CDR1 and CDR2: LNHNV and YYDKDF (reference sequence). This CDR3 contains 12 residues. V lost 3 bases to trimming and J lost 10 bases, with 10 bases between them. CDR3 DNA: TGTGCCACCAGCAGTTGGCTAGCCGAGCAGTTCTTC. Translating gives CATSSWLAEQFF.

This clone was recorded a few times. The V and J genes are TRBV30 and TRBJ2-1, with TRBD2 identical over 12 bases. CDR1 and CDR2 (germline): GTSNPN, SVGIG (reference sequence). The CDR3 has 15 residues. V was clipped by 4 bases and J by 9 bases; unmatched bases: 10. The CDR3, as DNA: TGTGCCTGGACCGAGACTAGCGGGAGACTTGGTGAGCAGTTCTTC. It is translated as CAWTETSGRLGEQFF.

The chain links TRBV2 to TRBJ2-7; D perhaps matches TRBD2 (5 bases). This CDR3 comprises 13 residues. Germline V gene lookup returns CDR1 SNHLY and CDR2 FYNNEI. V dropped 4 bases and J dropped 3 bases, with 10 bases sitting between them. CDR3 residues: CASSVEGNYEQYF. CDR3 DNA sequence: TGTGCCAGCAGTGTTGAGGGAAACTACGAGCAGTACTTC. The full variable domain, its missing parts supplied by reference TRBV2 and TRBJ2-7, is EPEVTQTPSHQVTQMGQEVILRCVPISNHLYFYWYRQILGQKVEFLVSFYNNEISEKSEIFDDQFSVERPDGSNFTLKIRSTKLEDSAMYFCASSVEGNYEQYFGPGTRLTVT.

The genes are TRBV4-3 and TRBJ2-1; 8 nucleotides line up with TRBD2. The germline CDR1 and CDR2 sequences are LGHNA and YSLEER. The length of the CDR3 is 16 residues. V dropped 0 bases and J dropped 6; count of bases not matched to a gene: 7. The CDR3 region is CASSQDLASGGNEQFF. The CDR3 region has the DNA TGCGCCAGCAGCCAAGATCTCGCCAGCGGGGGCAATGAGCAGTTCTTC.

CDR3 protein: CASSERTASSYEQYF. Written as DNA, the CDR3 is TGTGCCAGCAGTGAAAGGACTGCTAGCTCCTACGAGCAGTACTTC. V usage is TRBV2 and J usage is TRBJ2-7; TRBD2 might be the D (5 bases). The CDR3 length is 15 residues. The V end lost 2 bases, the J end lost 0 bases, and 11 bases lay between the germline ends. The germline gives CDR1 SNHLY, CDR2 FYNNEI.

This CDR3 reads CASSLESLSYEQYF. The CDR3 DNA reads TGTGCCAGCAGCTTGGAATCCCTCTCCTACGAGCAGTACTTC. The J gene is TRBJ2-7, the V gene TRBV5-4; D is undetermined. The CDR3 consists of 14 residues. The germline V gene encodes CDR1 SGHNT and CDR2 YYREEE (reference sequence). Trimming shortened V by 0 bases and J by 0 bases, and 7 bases separated the two germline ends.

The rearrangement links TRBV9 to TRBJ2-3; 13 bases match TRBD2. The CDR3 runs to 17 residues. Germline loops: CDR1 SGDLS, CDR2 YYNGEE. V dropped 0 bases and J dropped 3; count of bases not matched to a gene: 4. The CDR3 nucleotides read TGTGCCAGCAGCGTAGGGACTAGCGGGAGAAGGACAGATACGCAGTATTTT. This encodes CASSVGTSGRRTDTQYF.

V gene TRBV5-4 combines with J gene TRBJ2-7; no clear D. Germline V lookup: CDR1 SGHNT, CDR2 YYREEE (reference sequence). The germline V and J ends were trimmed by 3 bases and 2 bases, with 12 bases remaining between them. The CDR3 runs 14 residues. CDR3 bases: TGTGCCAGCAGCTCCCCGTACGGCACCTACGAGCAGTACTTC. It is translated as CASSSPYGTYEQYF.

The chain employs TRBV7-8 and TRBJ2-5; TRBD1 aligns across 7 bases. The CDR3 loop spans 15 amino acids. Germline V CDR1 and CDR2: SGHVS, FQNEAQ. V was clipped by 5 bases and J by 4 bases; unmatched bases: 10. CDR3 sequence: CASSPLRGRGETQYF. Written as DNA, the CDR3 is TGTGCCAGCAGCCCCCTGAGGGGGCGCGGAGAGACCCAGTACTTC.

The V call is TRBV29-1, the J call TRBJ2-1, with 10 positions matching TRBD2. Trimming cost V 3 bases and J 0 bases; bases outside gene matches: 8. The CDR3 runs 17 residues. The germline CDR1 and CDR2 sequences are SQVTM and ANQGSEA. The CDR3 loop is CSVDGRTSGTSYNEQFF. DNA of the CDR3: TGCAGCGTTGACGGGCGGACTAGCGGAACCTCCTACAATGAGCAGTTCTTC.

The chain recombines TRBV5-1 with TRBJ2-1; the D is unclear. Looked up from germline, CDR1 is SGHRS and CDR2 is YFSETQ. This CDR3 has 17 amino acids. V dropped 1 base and J dropped 0 bases, with 14 bases sitting between them. CDR3 DNA: TGCGCCAGCAGCTTGAGGTCGACTCCACTCTCCTACAATGAGCAGTTCTTC. It specifies CASSLRSTPLSYNEQFF.

V gene TRBV27 combines with J gene TRBJ2-3; D ambiguous. The germline CDR1 and CDR2 sequences are MNHEY and SMNVEV (reference sequence). The CDR3 is 13 residues long. Trimming removed 2 bases from V and 4 bases from J, with 7 bases in between. The CDR3 reads CASSLVTADTQYF. The CDR3 DNA follows: TGTGCCAGCAGTTTAGTTACGGCAGATACGCAGTATTTT.

The CDR3 region is CASSETSGRYEQYF. Here the CDR3 DNA reads TGCGCCAGCAGCGAGACTAGCGGGAGGTACGAGCAGTACTTC. The V call is TRBV4-1, the J call TRBJ2-7; 13 nucleotides align to TRBD2. CDR1 is MGHRA and CDR2 is YSYEKL in the germline V gene. V trimming: 5 bases; J trimming: 4 bases; junction bases outside the gene matches: 2. This CDR3 contains 14 residues.

This rearrangement joins TRBV7-2 to TRBJ1-5; TRBD1 agrees at 8 bases. Germline V CDR1 and CDR2: SGHTA, FQGNSA. J lost 4 bases, V lost 5 bases, and 4 bases had no gene match. CDR3 size: 14 residues. The CDR3 loop reads CASSIGQGNQPQHF. For the CDR3, the DNA is TGTGCCAGCAGCATAGGACAGGGTAATCAGCCCCAGCATTTT.

V and J are TRBV2 and TRBJ2-3; 7 nucleotides agree with TRBD2. The germline CDR1 and CDR2 sequences are SNHLY and FYNNEI. This CDR3 has 15 amino acids. After removal of 8 bases from V and 6 bases from J, the junction contained 14 bases not matched to a gene. The CDR3 protein is CASRIDRLAGDTQYF. Here the CDR3 DNA reads TGTGCCAGCCGGATAGACAGACTAGCCGGGGATACGCAGTATTTT.

This chain connects TRBV5-1 to TRBJ2-1, with 9 nucleotides matching TRBD1. Germline V gives CDR1 SGHRS, CDR2 YFSETQ. V lost 5 bases and J lost 6; bases outside the gene matches: 6. This CDR3 region has 14 residues. CDR3 DNA: TGCGCCAGCAGACCGGGACAGGGATCCAATGAGCAGTTCTTC. Encoded protein: CASRPGQGSNEQFF.

V and J are TRBV4-3 and TRBJ1-2; D ambiguous. There are 13 residues in the CDR3. Trimming removed 0 bases at V and 6 bases at J, with 8 bases between. The germline V gene has CDR1 LGHNA and CDR2 YSLEER. CDR3: CASSQETQNGYTF. The CDR3 DNA reads TGCGCCAGCAGCCAAGAAACACAGAATGGCTACACCTTC.

V is TRBV7-2 and J is TRBJ2-5; D is ambiguous. Germline V gene data show CDR1 as SGHTA and CDR2 as FQGNSA. The V end lost 1 base, the J end lost 5 bases, and 8 bases lay between the germline ends. The CDR3 consists of 13 residues. The CDR3 DNA is TGTGCCAGCAGCTTAGGAGGCCGGGAGACCCAGTACTTC. Protein product: CASSLGGRETQYF.

The V and J genes are TRBV6-6 and TRBJ2-5; 7 positions match TRBD2. Trimming took 11 bases from V and 4 from J; bases not matched to a gene: 10. The CDR3 runs 13 residues. Per germline, CDR1 MNHNY and CDR2 SVGAGI (reference sequence). CDR3 protein: CASRLAGGETQYF. As DNA, the CDR3 is TGTGCCTCCCGACTAGCCGGAGGAGAGACCCAGTACTTC.

This clone was recorded once. This rearrangement joins TRBV4-2 to TRBJ1-2; 10 nucleotides line up with TRBD1. This CDR3 region has 15 residues. Germline loops: CDR1 LGHNA, CDR2 YNFKEQ. Trimming removed 3 bases from V and 7 bases from J; junction bases left unmatched: 8. The CDR3 bases are TGTGCCAGCAGCCAGGTCGGGGACAGGGGAGGTGGCTACACCTTC. It specifies CASSQVGDRGGGYTF.

V is TRBV4-1 and J is TRBJ2-2; the match to TRBD2 covers 9 bases. CDR3 size: 18 residues. Germline V gene lookup returns CDR1 MGHRA and CDR2 YSYEKL. Trimming cost V 1 base and J 4 bases; bases outside gene matches: 10. CDR3 amino acids: CASSQGGLAGMGTGELFF. CDR3 nucleotide sequence: TGCGCCAGCAGCCAAGGGGGGCTAGCGGGAATGGGCACCGGGGAGCTGTTTTTT.

The rearrangement links TRBV19 to TRBJ2-3; no clear D gene. CDR1 is LNHDA, CDR2 SQIVND, per germline (reference sequence). V gave up 4 bases and J gave up 4 bases, with 12 bases separating them. The CDR3 runs 14 residues. CDR3 sequence: CASSRPGSADTQYF. The CDR3 nucleotides are TGTGCCAGTAGTAGACCAGGAAGCGCAGATACGCAGTATTTT.

This clone has just a few counts. For the CDR3, the DNA is TGCAGCGTTGAAGATCCCGGGAGTAGCTCCTACAATGAGCAGTTCTTC. It codes for CSVEDPGSSSYNEQFF. The chain employs TRBV29-1 and TRBJ2-1, with a tentative D call TRBD2 (6 bases). The CDR3 extends over 16 amino acids. Germline CDR1 SQVTM, CDR2 ANQGSEA. The V end lost 0 bases, the J end lost 0 bases, and 12 bases lay between the germline ends.

This chain uses TRBV28 with TRBJ2-3, with no clear D. Germline V gene data show CDR1 as MDHEN and CDR2 as SYDVKM. This CDR3 comprises 14 residues. Trimming shortened V by 4 bases and J by 4 bases, and 12 bases separated the two germline ends. CDR3 in DNA: TGTGCCAGCAGTTCCCCCCCTAGGGCAGATACGCAGTATTTT. Translated, it gives CASSSPPRADTQYF.